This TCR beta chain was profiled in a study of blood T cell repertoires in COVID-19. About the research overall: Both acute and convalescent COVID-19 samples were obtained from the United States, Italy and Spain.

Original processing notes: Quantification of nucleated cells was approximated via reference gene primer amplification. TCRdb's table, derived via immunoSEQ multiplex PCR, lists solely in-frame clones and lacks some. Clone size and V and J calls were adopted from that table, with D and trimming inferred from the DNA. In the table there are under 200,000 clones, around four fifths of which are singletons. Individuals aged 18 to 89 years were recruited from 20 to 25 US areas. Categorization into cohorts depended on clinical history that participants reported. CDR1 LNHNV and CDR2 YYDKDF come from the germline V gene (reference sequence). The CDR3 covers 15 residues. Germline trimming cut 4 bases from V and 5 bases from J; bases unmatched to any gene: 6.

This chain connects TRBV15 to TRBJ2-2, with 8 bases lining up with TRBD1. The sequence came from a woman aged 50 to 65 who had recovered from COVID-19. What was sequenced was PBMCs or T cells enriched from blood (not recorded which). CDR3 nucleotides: TGTGCCACCAGCACCAGACAGGGGACGACCGGGGAGCTGTTTTTT. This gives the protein CATSTRQGTTGELFF.